The source of this T cell receptor beta chain is a study of response to subunit inactivated influenza vaccine. On this clonotype: What it binds is unknown.

From the RT-PCR reads, TCRdb called clonotypes with MiXCR, one entry per CDR3 protein. This table has hundreds of thousands of distinct CDR3 sequences, around a sixth appearing once. This CDR3 is built from 15 residues. Germline V gene data show CDR1 as MNHEY and CDR2 as SVGEGT. The V end was cut by 4 bases, the J end by 6 bases, with 16 bases between. Study conclusions and caveats: Each seasonal influenza vaccination recruits few new T cells, the authors suggested.

This rearrangement joins TRBV6-2 or TRBV6-3 to TRBJ1-5; TRBD1 might be the D (5 bases). The receptor was derived from a man in his fifties or sixties who received an inactivated influenza vaccine. Source: PBMCs from blood, taken about 5 days after vaccination. CDR3 protein: CASSSAVGRGQPQHF. The CDR3 DNA reads as TGTGCCAGCAGTTCCGCGGTCGGGAGGGGTCAGCCCCAGCATTTT.